The source of this T cell receptor beta chain is a study of blood T cell repertoires in COVID-19. Authors' data handling: For nucleated cells, counts were estimated from reference gene primer amplification. The table came from immunoSEQ multiplex PCR; TCRdb's copy has only in-frame clones and leaves some out. The DNA was the basis for D and trimming; V, J and clone size are from that table. The repertoire has 200,000 to 250,000 clones, under 90% of them found once; the top ten carry approximately 8%. This CDR3 spans 17 amino acids. V shed 6 bases and J 0 bases; nucleotides not matched to a gene: 6. The germline V gene encodes CDR1 LGHNT and CDR2 FRNRAP.

The receptor was derived from an elderly woman with COVID-19, enrolled during active disease. Sequences were obtained from peripheral blood. The chain employs TRBV12-5 and TRBJ2-2; 11 bases map to TRBD2. The CDR3 nucleotides are TGTGCTAGTGGCATGACTAGCGGGGTACCGAACACCGGGGAGCTGTTTTTT. This codes for CASGMTSGVPNTGELFF.